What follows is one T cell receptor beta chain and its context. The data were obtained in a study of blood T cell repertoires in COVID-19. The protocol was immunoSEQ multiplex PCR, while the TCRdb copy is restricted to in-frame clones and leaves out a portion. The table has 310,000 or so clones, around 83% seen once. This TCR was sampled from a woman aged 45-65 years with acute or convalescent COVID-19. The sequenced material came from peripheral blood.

CDR3 amino acids: CASSSLAGAAYEQYF. In nucleotides, the CDR3 is TGTGCCAGCAGCTCCCTAGCGGGAGCGGCCTACGAGCAGTACTTC. The V gene is TRBV11-2, the J gene TRBJ2-7, with 10 bases that match TRBD2. The junction had 5 bases not matched to a gene; V was cut back by 4 bases and J by 2 bases. This CDR3 contains 15 residues. CDR1 is SGHAT and CDR2 is FQNNGV in the germline V gene.